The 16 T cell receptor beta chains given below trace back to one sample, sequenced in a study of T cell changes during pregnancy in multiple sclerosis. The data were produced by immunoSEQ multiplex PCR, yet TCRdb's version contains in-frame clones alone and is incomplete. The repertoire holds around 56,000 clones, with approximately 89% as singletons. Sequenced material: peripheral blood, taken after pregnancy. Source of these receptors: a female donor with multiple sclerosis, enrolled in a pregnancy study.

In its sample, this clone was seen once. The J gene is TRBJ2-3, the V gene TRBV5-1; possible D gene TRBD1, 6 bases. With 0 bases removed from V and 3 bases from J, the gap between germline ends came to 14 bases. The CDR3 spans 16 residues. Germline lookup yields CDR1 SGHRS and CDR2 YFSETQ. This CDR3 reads CASSLEPLGATDTQYF. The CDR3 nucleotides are TGCGCCAGCAGCTTGGAGCCACTGGGGGCAACAGATACGCAGTATTTT.

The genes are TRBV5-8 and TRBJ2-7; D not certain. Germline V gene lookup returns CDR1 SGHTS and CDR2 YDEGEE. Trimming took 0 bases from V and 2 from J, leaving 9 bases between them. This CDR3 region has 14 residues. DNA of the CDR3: TGTGCCAGCAGCTTGGGTGAGGTGCCCTACGAGCAGTACTTC. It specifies CASSLGEVPYEQYF.

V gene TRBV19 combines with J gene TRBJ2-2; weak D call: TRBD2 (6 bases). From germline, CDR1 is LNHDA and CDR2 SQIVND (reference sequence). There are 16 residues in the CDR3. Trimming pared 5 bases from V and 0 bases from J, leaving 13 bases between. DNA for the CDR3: TGTGCCAGTAGTCCCCGGAGGGGATCGAACACCGGGGAGCTGTTTTTT. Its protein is CASSPRRGSNTGELFF.

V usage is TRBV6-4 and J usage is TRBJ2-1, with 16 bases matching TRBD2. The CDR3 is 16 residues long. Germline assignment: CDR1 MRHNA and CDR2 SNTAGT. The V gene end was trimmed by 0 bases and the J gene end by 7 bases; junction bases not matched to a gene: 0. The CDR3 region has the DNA TGTGCCAGCAGTGACTCGGGACTAGCGGGGGGGAATGAGCAGTTCTTC. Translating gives CASSDSGLAGGNEQFF.

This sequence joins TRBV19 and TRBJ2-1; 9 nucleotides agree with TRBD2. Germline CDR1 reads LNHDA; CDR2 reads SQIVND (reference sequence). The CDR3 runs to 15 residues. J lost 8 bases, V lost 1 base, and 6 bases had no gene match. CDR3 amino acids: CASSIGLAGWDEQFF. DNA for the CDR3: TGTGCCAGTAGTATAGGGCTAGCGGGGTGGGATGAGCAGTTCTTC.

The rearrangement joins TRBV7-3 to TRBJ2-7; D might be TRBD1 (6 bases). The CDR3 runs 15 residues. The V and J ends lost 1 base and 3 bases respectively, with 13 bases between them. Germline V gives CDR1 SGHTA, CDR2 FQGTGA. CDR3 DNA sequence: TGTGCCAGCAGCTTAAAGGCAGGGGAAAACTACGAGCAGTACTTC. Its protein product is CASSLKAGENYEQYF.

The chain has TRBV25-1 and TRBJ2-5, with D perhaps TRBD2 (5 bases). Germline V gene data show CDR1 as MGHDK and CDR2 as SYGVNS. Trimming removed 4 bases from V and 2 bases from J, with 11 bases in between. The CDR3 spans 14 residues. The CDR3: CASSVEGLQETQYF. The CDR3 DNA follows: TGTGCCAGCAGTGTCGAGGGCCTGCAAGAGACCCAGTACTTC.

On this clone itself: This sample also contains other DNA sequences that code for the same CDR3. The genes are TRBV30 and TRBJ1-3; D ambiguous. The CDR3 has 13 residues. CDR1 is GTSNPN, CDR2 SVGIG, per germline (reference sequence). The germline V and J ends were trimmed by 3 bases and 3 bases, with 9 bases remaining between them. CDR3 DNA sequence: TGTGCCTGGAGGCCGGGAGGTGGAAACACCATATATTTT. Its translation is CAWRPGGGNTIYF.

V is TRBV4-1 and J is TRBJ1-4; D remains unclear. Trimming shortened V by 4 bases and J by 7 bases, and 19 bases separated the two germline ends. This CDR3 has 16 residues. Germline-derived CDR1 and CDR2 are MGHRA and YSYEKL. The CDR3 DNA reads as TGCGCCAGCAGCCTCTCGCGGGGATTCGGTCCTGAAAAACTGTTTTTT. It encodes CASSLSRGFGPEKLFF.

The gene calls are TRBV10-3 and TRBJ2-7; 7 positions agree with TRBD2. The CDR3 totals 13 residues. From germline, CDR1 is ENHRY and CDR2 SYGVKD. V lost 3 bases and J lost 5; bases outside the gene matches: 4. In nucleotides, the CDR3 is TGTGCCATCAGTGATGGGACTACTAACGAGCAGTACTTC. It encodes CAISDGTTNEQYF.

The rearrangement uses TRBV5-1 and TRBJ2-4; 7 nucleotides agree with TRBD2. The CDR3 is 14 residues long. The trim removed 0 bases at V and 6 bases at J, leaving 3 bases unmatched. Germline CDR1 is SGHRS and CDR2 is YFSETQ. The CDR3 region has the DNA TGCGCCAGCAGCTTGGGGGGGGAGGGAAACATTCAGTACTTC. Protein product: CASSLGGEGNIQYF.

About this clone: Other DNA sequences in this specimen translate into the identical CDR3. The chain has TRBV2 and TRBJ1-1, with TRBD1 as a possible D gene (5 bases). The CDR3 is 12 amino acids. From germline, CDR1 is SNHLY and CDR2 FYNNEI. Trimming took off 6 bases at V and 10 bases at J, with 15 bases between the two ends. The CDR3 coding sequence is TGTGCCAGCAGCCCCCGGGAGGGACGAGCTTTCTTT. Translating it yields CASSPREGRAFF.

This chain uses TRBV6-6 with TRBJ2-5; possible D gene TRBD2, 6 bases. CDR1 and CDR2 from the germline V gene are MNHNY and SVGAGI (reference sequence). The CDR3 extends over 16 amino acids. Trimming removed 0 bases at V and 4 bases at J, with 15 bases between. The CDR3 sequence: CASSYSFPAGRETQYF. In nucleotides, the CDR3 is TGTGCCAGCAGTTACTCCTTTCCGGCGGGAAGAGAGACCCAGTACTTC.

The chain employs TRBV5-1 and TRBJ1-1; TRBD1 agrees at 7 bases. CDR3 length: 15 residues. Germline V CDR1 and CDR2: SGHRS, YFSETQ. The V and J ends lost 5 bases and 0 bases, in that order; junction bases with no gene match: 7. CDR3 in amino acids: CASREGGTVNTEAFF. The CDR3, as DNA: TGCGCCAGCAGGGAGGGTGGGACAGTGAACACTGAAGCTTTCTTT. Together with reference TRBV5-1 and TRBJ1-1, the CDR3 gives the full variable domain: KAGVTQTPRYLIKTRGQQVTLSCSPISGHRSVSWYQQTPGQGLQFLFEYFSETQRNKGNFPGRFSGRQFSNSRSEMNVSTLELGDSALYLCASREGGTVNTEAFFGQGTRLTVV.

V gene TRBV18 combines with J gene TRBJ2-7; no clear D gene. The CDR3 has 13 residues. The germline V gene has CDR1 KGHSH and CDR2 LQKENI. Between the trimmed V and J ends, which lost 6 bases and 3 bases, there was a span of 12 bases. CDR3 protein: CASSLTINYEQYF. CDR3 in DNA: TGTGCCAGCTCCCTGACAATTAACTACGAGCAGTACTTC.

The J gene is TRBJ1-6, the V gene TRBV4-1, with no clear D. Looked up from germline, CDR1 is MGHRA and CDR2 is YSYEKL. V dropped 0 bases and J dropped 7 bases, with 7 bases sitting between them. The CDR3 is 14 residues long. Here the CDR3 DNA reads TGCGCCAGCAGCCAAGATCCTCAGAATTCACCCCTCCACTTT. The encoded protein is CASSQDPQNSPLHF.